This T cell receptor (beta chain) was observed in a study of blood T cell repertoires in COVID-19. For the study at large: Samples of COVID-19 (acute and convalescent) were obtained from the United States, Italy and Spain. T cells, B-cell-depleted T cells, or PBMCs supplied cDNA or gDNA.

The germline V gene has CDR1 SGHRS and CDR2 YFSETQ. The V and J ends lost 0 bases and 6 bases respectively, with 12 bases between them. CDR3 size: 14 residues. This clone was seen more than once but under ten times. Authors' methods: Reference gene primer amplification yielded estimated nucleated cell counts. Sequencing was performed with immunoSEQ multiplex PCR; in TCRdb, only in-frame clones are kept and a portion is missing. For V, J and clone size, that table is used; D and trimming come from the DNA. Among 200,000 to 250,000 clones listed, roughly 88% were seen once. This clonotype was obtained from a woman over 75 with COVID-19, enrolled during active disease. Material for sequencing was peripheral blood. This rearrangement joins TRBV5-1 to TRBJ1-2; the D is unclear. The CDR3 region has the DNA TGCGCCAGCAGCTTGGGTGGGCAGTTAAATGGCTACACCTTC. Translating it yields CASSLGGQLNGYTF.